This TCR beta chain stems from a study of radiotherapy plus CTLA-4 blockade in lung cancer. Clones were read by immunoSEQ multiplex PCR, and TCRdb kept only the in-frame ones, dropping some. The sample holds roughly 51,000 clones, 75% to 90% seen once. This clone was seen only a few times. Its antigen is currently unknown. CDR3 size: 16 residues. Germline V gene sequence: CDR1 SGHDT, CDR2 YYEEEE. Trimming cost V 6 bases and J 1 base, with 16 bases left between them. Overall study findings and caveats: Peripheral blood showed expansion of tumor-derived TCR clones after radiotherapy and ipilimumab.

This TCR derives from a human donor with non-small cell lung cancer that progressed on radiotherapy plus ipilimumab. Some clones in this sample may be carry-over from other donors' samples. The material sequenced was peripheral blood, taken from a patient treated with radiotherapy plus ipilimumab. The chain carries TRBV5-6 and TRBJ2-2, with a tentative D call TRBD1 (6 bases). CDR3 bases: TGTGCCAGCAACAAACCGGGACATAGGAACACCGGGGAGCTGTTTTTT. Its translation is CASNKPGHRNTGELFF. Looking up the rest from reference TRBV5-6 and TRBJ2-2 gives the full variable domain: DAGVTQSPTHLIKTRGQQVTLRCSPKSGHDTVSWYQQALGQGPQFIFQYYEEEERQRGNFPDRFSGHQFPNYSSELNVNALLLGDSALYLCASNKPGHRNTGELFFGEGSRLTVL.